The 11 T cell receptor beta chains presented below share a single source sample, sequenced in a study of cytomegalovirus exposure and HLA in healthy donors. In the PCR, 60 Vbeta and 13 Jbeta primers were used. Some clones are missing from TCRdb's copy, which holds only in-frame ones; the method was immunoSEQ multiplex PCR. The sample carries tens of thousands of clones, about 90% recorded once. What was sequenced was PBMCs. The receptors here all came from a middle-aged woman in good health and CMV-seropositive.

This clone appeared once. The rearrangement links TRBV5-4 to TRBJ2-1; 9 nucleotides match TRBD2. Trimming at V came to 2 bases and at J to 6 bases, leaving 0 bases not matched to a gene. The CDR3 covers 13 residues. Germline CDR1 reads SGHNT; CDR2 reads YYREEE (reference sequence). The CDR3 DNA reads TGTGCCAGCAGCTTACTAGCGGGCAATGAGCAGTTCTTC. Its translation: CASSLLAGNEQFF.

V usage is TRBV11-2 and J usage is TRBJ2-5; tentative D call: TRBD1 (5 bases). With 1 base removed from V and 1 base from J, the gap between germline ends came to 10 bases. Germline V gives CDR1 SGHAT, CDR2 FQNNGV. The CDR3 is 15 residues long. In nucleotides, the CDR3 is TGTGCCAGCAGCTTAGTCCGGACATTCCAAGAGACCCAGTACTTC. Its protein is CASSLVRTFQETQYF.

The rearrangement uses TRBV12-1 and TRBJ2-6; TRBD2 reflects the table's D call only, with no check against the DNA. TRBV12-1 is reported as a pseudogene. The CDR3 runs to 18 residues. The CDR3 DNA reads TGTGCCAGCAGCTTTGCGCCCCCGGGGGGGTCTGGGGCCAACGTCCTGACTTTC. Translating gives CASSFAPPGGSGANVLTF.

This clone was counted between two and nine times. This chain connects TRBV13 to TRBJ2-7; possible D gene TRBD2, 6 bases. CDR3 length: 12 residues. Between the trimmed V and J ends, which lost 3 bases and 7 bases, there was a span of 10 bases. The V gene's germline CDR1 is PRHDT and CDR2 FYEKMQ (reference sequence). CDR3 residues: CASSLRREEQYF. CDR3 sequence (DNA): TGTGCCAGCAGCTTGCGGCGGGAAGAGCAGTACTTC.

V usage is TRBV7-8 and J usage is TRBJ1-1; TRBD1 is a possible D gene (6 bases). V dropped 7 bases and J dropped 5 bases, with 17 bases sitting between them. Germline V CDR1 and CDR2: SGHVS, FQNEAQ. The CDR3 contains 14 residues. The CDR3 DNA is TGTGCCAGCACCCTAGGGGGGGCGCGGACTGAAGCTTTCTTT. Translated, it gives CASTLGGARTEAFF.

The chain has TRBV9 and TRBJ2-7; weak D call: TRBD2 (5 bases). Trimming stripped 4 bases from V and 0 bases from J, with 14 bases between. This CDR3 is built from 15 residues. Germline assignment: CDR1 SGDLS and CDR2 YYNGEE. The CDR3 region is CASSPPSGDSYEQYF. In nucleotides, the CDR3 is TGTGCCAGCAGCCCCCCCTCCGGGGACTCCTACGAGCAGTACTTC.

V gene TRBV7-9 combines with J gene TRBJ2-1; 15 nucleotides align to TRBD2. CDR1 and CDR2 (germline): SEHNR, FQNEAQ (reference sequence). The CDR3 has 16 amino acids. V trimming: 3 bases; J trimming: 7 bases; junction bases outside the gene matches: 4. DNA of the CDR3: TGTGCCAGCAGCTTGGAAGGGACTAGCGGGAGGAATGAGCAGTTCTTC. It yields the protein CASSLEGTSGRNEQFF.

This chain connects TRBV18 to TRBJ2-1, with 8 bases matching TRBD2. The CDR3 extends over 15 amino acids. Losses at the gene ends were 2 bases for V and 8 bases for J; bases not matched to a gene: 8. Germline CDR1 KGHSH, CDR2 LQKENI. CDR3 in DNA: TGTGCCAGCTCACCAAAAAGCGGGAGTAGGGATGAGCAGTTCTTC. This gives the protein CASSPKSGSRDEQFF.

The chain has TRBV9 and TRBJ2-3; TRBD1 matches 12 bases. V was clipped by 3 bases and J by 4 bases; unmatched bases: 3. Germline CDR1 reads SGDLS; CDR2 reads YYNGEE. The CDR3 loop spans 15 amino acids. CDR3: CASSGDRGLPDTQYF. The CDR3 DNA reads TGTGCCAGCAGCGGGGACAGGGGGCTCCCAGATACGCAGTATTTT.

The V and J genes are TRBV6-5 and TRBJ2-3; a weak D match, TRBD1 (6 bases). This CDR3 is 11 amino acids long. Germline V gene lookup returns CDR1 MNHEY and CDR2 SVGAGI. V lost 5 bases and J lost 8, with 8 bases in between. The CDR3 loop is CASSQGGTQYF. The CDR3 nucleotides read TGTGCCAGCAGTCAAGGGGGTACGCAGTATTTT.

The chain links TRBV19 to TRBJ2-7, with 8 nucleotides matching TRBD2. The CDR3 length is 15 residues. Losses at the gene ends were 0 bases for V and 2 bases for J; bases not matched to a gene: 3. Per germline, CDR1 LNHDA and CDR2 SQIVND (reference sequence). CDR3 loop: CASSIEAGGPYEQYF. The CDR3 DNA reads as TGTGCCAGTAGTATAGAGGCGGGGGGACCCTACGAGCAGTACTTC.